The present T cell receptor beta chain was sequenced within a study of OX40 agonist ivuxolimab in advanced cancers. The CDR3 is made up of 15 amino acids. Looked up from germline, CDR1 is MNHNY and CDR2 is SVGAGI (reference sequence). Unmatched junction bases numbered 10, after V lost 6 bases and J lost 5 bases. The method was immunoSEQ multiplex PCR; TCRdb's version includes in-frame clones alone and lacks a portion of them. This table has around 86,000 clones, under 95% appearing once. The chain has TRBV6-6 and TRBJ2-5, with 9 bases lining up with TRBD2. The receptor was isolated from an adult with an advanced solid tumor such as melanoma, head and neck, liver or kidney cancer. The sequencing used CD4+ or CD8+ T cells sorted from blood, collected in a trial of the OX40 agonist ivuxolimab. In DNA form, the CDR3 reads TGTGCCAGCAGCCACCCCCAGCGGGAGGAGGAGACCCAGTACTTC. Protein: CASSHPQREEETQYF.